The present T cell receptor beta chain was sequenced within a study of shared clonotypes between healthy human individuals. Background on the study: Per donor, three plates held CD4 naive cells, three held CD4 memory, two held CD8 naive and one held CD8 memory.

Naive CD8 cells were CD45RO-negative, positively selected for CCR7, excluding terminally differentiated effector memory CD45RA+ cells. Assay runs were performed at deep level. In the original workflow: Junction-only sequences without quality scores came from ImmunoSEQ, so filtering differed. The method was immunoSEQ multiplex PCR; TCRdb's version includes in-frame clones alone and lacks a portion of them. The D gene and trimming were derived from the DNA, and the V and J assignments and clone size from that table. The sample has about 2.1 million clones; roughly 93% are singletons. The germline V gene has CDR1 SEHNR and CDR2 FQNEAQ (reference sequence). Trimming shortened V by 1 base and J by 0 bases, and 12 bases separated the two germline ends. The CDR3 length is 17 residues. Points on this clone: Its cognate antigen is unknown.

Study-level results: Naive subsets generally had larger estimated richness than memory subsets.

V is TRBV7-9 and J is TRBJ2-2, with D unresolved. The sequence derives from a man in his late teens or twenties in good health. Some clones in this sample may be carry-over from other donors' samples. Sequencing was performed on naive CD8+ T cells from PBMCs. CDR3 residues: CASSLVNRLANTGELFF. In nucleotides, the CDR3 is TGTGCCAGCAGCTTAGTGAACCGACTCGCGAACACCGGGGAGCTGTTTTTT.